This T cell receptor (beta chain) was obtained from a study of T cells after yellow fever vaccination. The overall study: SMART-Seq v4 Ultra Low Input served to prepare low-cell-number fractions.

Template-switching 5'RACE yielded the TCR cDNA; a universal primer site and UMIs were added in the process. TCRdb ran MiXCR on the 5' RACE reads and lists one entry per CDR3 protein. Of just under 600,000 distinct CDR3 sequences in the sample, 13% are singletons; the top ten hold around an eighth. Study-wide results and limits: After the booster, roughly 96% of CD4 and roughly nine tenths of CD8 primary-response clones were re-detected. Though it reached lower strength, the secondary response hit its peak faster, day 5 versus 15.

This clonotype was seen a single time. Its specificity is not known. V dropped 5 bases and J dropped 4 bases, with 11 bases sitting between them. CDR1 and CDR2 from the germline V gene are SGHTA and FQGNSA. CDR3 size: 14 residues. This chain uses TRBV7-2 with TRBJ2-2, with D unresolved. The clonotype originates from a man between 25 and 39 years old who received the YFV17D yellow fever vaccine. Specimen: PBMCs, collected on the day of the yellow fever booster vaccination. As DNA, the CDR3 is TGTGCCAGCAGCCCGAGGCGGACCACCGGGGAGCTGTTTTTT. Amino acids: CASSPRRTTGELFF.